This T cell receptor (beta chain) was retrieved from a study of blood T cell repertoires in COVID-19. Background on the study: PBMCs, B-cell-depleted T cells, or T cells provided the cDNA or gDNA that made up the material.

Authors' methods: Amplified reference gene primers provided the basis for estimating nucleated cell counts. The data were produced by immunoSEQ multiplex PCR, yet TCRdb's version contains in-frame clones alone and is incomplete. That table supplies the V and J calls and clone size; D and trimming were determined from the DNA. The repertoire consists of 90,000 to 120,000 clones, with 80% to 90% occurring once and the leading ten covering less than 3.5%. Participants were aged about 18 to 90 years, lived in under 30 US areas, and enrolled virtually. V was shortened by 2 bases and J by 10 bases, with 15 bases between the two germline ends. The CDR3 contains 13 residues. Germline V gene lookup returns CDR1 SQVTM and CDR2 ANQGSEA.

Sequencing used PBMCs or T cells enriched from blood (not recorded which). The TCR comes from a woman aged 45-59 years who had recovered from COVID-19. This sequence joins TRBV29-1 and TRBJ2-1; TRBD2 is a possible D gene (5 bases). CDR3 in DNA: TGCAGCGTTGAATATGGGCCCTCGGGGGAGCAGTTCTTC. This codes for CSVEYGPSGEQFF.